This passage covers 14 T cell receptor beta chains from one sample sequenced in a study of blood T cell repertoires in COVID-19 (dated by TCRdb to the early 2020s). The method behind the library was the immunoSEQ multiplex PCR assay. TCRdb provides this immuneACCESS table in a form limited to in-frame rearrangements. Some clones are lacking; in checked studies, under half of them reflect an unresolved V gene, and why the rest are absent is not known. Here the sample has about 400,000 clones; over 75% occur a single time. Over 2% of the sample is taken by the ten largest. Sequenced sample: PBMCs or T cells enriched from blood (not recorded which). All receptors derive from a woman between 40 and 55 years old with acute COVID-19.

This rearrangement joins TRBV6-4 to TRBJ2-3; D is unresolved. Germline V gene sequence: CDR1 MRHNA, CDR2 SNTAGT. The CDR3 covers 14 residues. V lost 0 bases and J lost 4, with 8 bases in between. CDR3 sequence (DNA): TGTGCCAGCAGTGACTCCGAGGTTGCAGATACGCAGTATTTT. Protein product: CASSDSEVADTQYF.

The chain recombines TRBV9 with TRBJ1-2; no clear D. Germline V CDR1 and CDR2: SGDLS, YYNGEE. With 0 bases removed from V and 3 bases from J, the gap between germline ends came to 6 bases. The CDR3 extends over 13 amino acids. CDR3 DNA: TGTGCCAGCAGCGTAGCCCTCCACTATGGCTACACCTTC. Protein product: CASSVALHYGYTF.

The rearrangement joins TRBV2 to TRBJ1-4, with D possibly TRBD1 on 5 matching bases. Germline CDR1 is SNHLY and CDR2 is FYNNEI. V was clipped by 5 bases and J by 7 bases, with 8 bases between them. The CDR3 totals 12 residues. CDR3 bases: TGTGCCAGCAGTCAGGGTCGTGAAAAACTGTTTTTT. This sequence encodes CASSQGREKLFF.

The chain has TRBV6-4 and TRBJ2-5; D perhaps matches TRBD2 (8 bases). Germline CDR1 is MRHNA and CDR2 is SNTAGT. The CDR3 covers 16 residues. V lost 2 bases, J lost 4 bases, and 17 bases lay in between. CDR3 in amino acids: CASSDREGALGETQYF. In DNA form, the CDR3 reads TGTGCCAGCAGTGACCGGGAGGGGGCGTTGGGAGAGACCCAGTACTTC.

Only a few counts were recorded for this clone. The rearrangement links TRBV3-1 (or the pseudogene TRBV3-2) to TRBJ2-1; 7 bases match TRBD1. The CDR3 is made up of 15 amino acids. Germline loops: CDR1 LGHDT, CDR2 YNNKEL (reference sequence). J was trimmed by 6 bases and V by 6 bases; bases with no gene match: 11. This CDR3 is CASSHGTAARNEQFF. DNA for the CDR3: TGTGCCAGCAGTCACGGGACAGCCGCCCGCAATGAGCAGTTCTTC.

J is TRBJ2-1 and V is TRBV6-5; 11 bases are a match to TRBD2. V lost 0 bases, J lost 8 bases, and 3 bases stayed unmatched. The germline V gene has CDR1 MNHEY and CDR2 SVGAGI. The CDR3 totals 15 residues. In DNA, the CDR3 is TGTGCCAGCAGTTACTCTAGCGGGGGGGCTGATGAGCAGTTCTTC. Translated, it gives CASSYSSGGADEQFF.

The chain carries TRBV10-2 and TRBJ1-4; a possible D gene is TRBD1 (5 bases). Trimming cost V 6 bases and J 2 bases, with 13 bases left between them. The CDR3 is 15 amino acids. Germline CDR1 and CDR2: WSHSY and SAAADI. The CDR3, as DNA: TGCGCCAGCAGGTCCCAGGGAGGCACTAATGAAAAACTGTTTTTT. Translated, it gives CASRSQGGTNEKLFF.

This chain uses TRBV11-2 with TRBJ2-7, with D tentatively TRBD2 (5 bases). This CDR3 contains 13 residues. Trimming cost V 1 base and J 12 bases, with 16 bases left between them. Germline V gene sequence: CDR1 SGHAT, CDR2 FQNNGV. The CDR3 here is CASSLGADGRGYF. The DNA of the CDR3 is TGTGCCAGCAGCTTAGGGGCGGACGGACGGGGGTACTTC.

This sequence joins TRBV2 and TRBJ1-5, with a weak D call TRBD1 (6 bases). The CDR3 is 14 residues long. Trimming removed 5 bases from V and 4 bases from J, with 12 bases in between. Germline CDR1 reads SNHLY; CDR2 reads FYNNEI. Written as DNA, the CDR3 is TGTGCCAGCAGTATACAGGGAAGGAATCAGCCCCAGCATTTT. Protein: CASSIQGRNQPQHF.

Written as DNA, the CDR3 is TGTGCCACGAGGGGACAGGGAGATCATCAGCCCCAGCATTTT. It encodes CATRGQGDHQPQHF. V and J are TRBV10-3 and TRBJ1-5, with TRBD1 matching over 9 bases. V was clipped by 10 bases and J by 5 bases; unmatched bases: 9. Looked up from germline, CDR1 is ENHRY and CDR2 is SYGVKD. The CDR3 runs 14 residues.

The rearrangement links TRBV19 to TRBJ1-1; 7 positions match TRBD1. The CDR3 is made up of 14 amino acids. V trimming: 4 bases; J trimming: 8 bases; junction bases outside the gene matches: 10. Germline V CDR1 and CDR2: LNHDA, SQIVND (reference sequence). The CDR3: CASSTSTGTAEAFF. For the CDR3, the DNA is TGTGCCAGTAGTACCAGCACCGGGACAGCAGAAGCTTTCTTT.

This clone appeared a few times. The chain carries TRBV30 and TRBJ1-2, with D unresolved. The CDR3 runs 14 residues. Trimming took off 4 bases at V and 0 bases at J, with 12 bases between the two ends. Germline assignment: CDR1 GTSNPN and CDR2 SVGIG (reference sequence). For the CDR3, the DNA is TGTGCCTGGACACCGGGTGTGACTAACTATGGCTACACCTTC. It yields the protein CAWTPGVTNYGYTF.

The rearrangement uses TRBV9 and TRBJ2-2; D possibly corresponds to TRBD1 (6 bases). CDR1 is SGDLS and CDR2 is YYNGEE in the germline V gene. Between the trimmed V and J ends, which lost 3 bases and 2 bases, there was a span of 8 bases. The CDR3 contains 14 residues. CDR3 protein: CASSAQGNTGELFF. CDR3 in DNA: TGTGCCAGCAGCGCACAGGGAAACACCGGGGAGCTGTTTTTT. Drawing the rest from reference TRBV9 and TRBJ2-2, the complete variable domain is DSGVTQTPKHLITATGQRVTLRCSPRSGDLSVYWYQQSLDQGLQFLIQYYNGEERAKGNILERFSAQQFPDLHSELNLSSLELGDSALYFCASSAQGNTGELFFGEGSRLTVL.

CDR3 coding DNA: TGTGCCAGTAGGGGCAGGGACAGGGGTTTAGGGGAGCAGTTCTTC. It yields the protein CASRGRDRGLGEQFF. J is TRBJ2-1 and V is TRBV19; TRBD1 matches 10 bases. CDR1 LNHDA and CDR2 SQIVND come from the germline V gene (reference sequence). J was trimmed by 10 bases and V by 6 bases; bases with no gene match: 12. The CDR3 extends over 15 amino acids.